Described below is a single TCR beta chain sequence and its context. Clones were read by immunoSEQ multiplex PCR, and TCRdb kept only the in-frame ones, dropping some. The table records tens of thousands of clones, about 88% of them present only once. Germline V gene data show CDR1 as KGHSH and CDR2 as LQKENI. V was cut by 3 bases and J by 1 base, with 9 bases left in between. The CDR3 has 14 amino acids. This specimen belongs to a study of OX40 agonist ivuxolimab in advanced cancers. The sample here was CD4+ or CD8+ T cells sorted from blood, taken in a trial of the OX40 agonist ivuxolimab. This chain joins TRBV18 and TRBJ1-1; no reliable D call. This sequence was found in an adult with an advanced solid tumor such as melanoma, head and neck, liver or kidney cancer. CDR3 region: CASSPVQPNTEAFF. The CDR3 DNA reads TGTGCCAGCTCACCCGTACAGCCGAACACTGAAGCTTTCTTT.